This T cell receptor beta chain appears in the sequencing data of a study of identical twins. Study-level results: The study found weaker excess twin sharing in beta out-of-frame sequences.

This clonotype was detected only a few times. Its antigen is still unknown. This CDR3 has 19 amino acids. A single record per CDR3 protein comes from TCRdb applying MiXCR to the 5' RACE reads. This table has approximately 500,000 distinct CDR3 sequences, 20% to 30% appearing once. This same sample was also part of a study on T cells expressing NK-cell markers.

What was sequenced was CD4+ T cells sorted from blood. The V call is TRBV1, the J call TRBJ1-2; TRBD1, the table's D call, lacks a check against the DNA. TRBV1 constitutes a pseudogene. The sequence was collected from a woman younger than 30 in good health. CDR3 nucleotide sequence: TGCACCAGCAGCCAAGCCGGGCCACCACGGACACCAACTAACTATGGCTACACCTTC. Its translation: CTSSQAGPPRTPTNYGYTF.